This entry describes one TCR beta chain. RNA transcripts yielded amplified TCR beta CDR3 regions. First-round RT-PCR of the TCR CDR3 relied on the HTBI primer set. TCRdb redid the calling of the multiplex PCR reads with MiXCR, one entry per CDR3 protein. Of around 500,000 distinct CDR3 sequences in the sample, 13% to 15% are singletons; the top ten hold 15% to 20%. These data belong to a study of T cells in Graves' hyperthyroidism and ophthalmopathy. Stable Graves' hyperthyroidism meant no ophthalmopathy progression within 18 months. Pregnant or lactating patients were excluded, as were those with uncontrolled infection or other autoimmune disease. V lost 6 bases and J lost 0, with 17 bases in between. The CDR3 runs to 16 residues.

Sequencing was done on a sample of blood. The chain is built from TRBV12-3 or TRBV12-4 and TRBJ1-2; no firm D call. The receptor's source is a woman under 30 with Graves' hyperthyroidism. CDR3 region: CASSLDGVGPNYGYTF. The CDR3, as DNA: TGTGCCAGCAGCCTAGATGGGGTTGGGCCTAACTATGGCTACACCTTC.